The sequence of this T cell receptor beta chain was determined in a study of blood T cell repertoires in COVID-19. Study in general: Researchers got acute and convalescent COVID-19 samples from the United States, Italy and Spain. PBMCs, B-cell-depleted T cells, or T cells were the source of the cDNA or gDNA that made up the material.

Per the germline V gene, CDR1 is LNHDA and CDR2 is SQIVND (reference sequence). CDR3 size: 15 residues. The ends lost 2 bases at V and 9 bases at J; junction bases unmatched: 12. In the authors' methods: Estimated nucleated cell counts came from reference gene primer amplification. The table came from immunoSEQ multiplex PCR; TCRdb's copy has only in-frame clones and leaves some out. V, J and clone size were drawn from that table, and D and trimming were deduced from the DNA. The sample yields 35,000 to 55,000 clones, around 87% seen once. The receptor was derived from a human donor in a cohort sampled during active COVID-19. V usage is TRBV19 and J usage is TRBJ2-5; 7 bases are shared with TRBD2. Sequencing was done on a sample of peripheral blood. The CDR3 loop is CASSITTSASGAQYF. DNA for the CDR3: TGTGCCAGTAGTATAACCACTTCGGCTAGCGGCGCCCAGTACTTC.